The 5 T cell receptor beta chains below come from one sample, sequenced in a study of CDR3 diversity in severe acne. TCRdb ran MiXCR on the PCR reads and lists one entry per CDR3 protein. The repertoire holds roughly 100,000 distinct CDR3 sequences, with roughly half as singletons. The source material was blood. These receptors were taken from a male donor with acne.

J is TRBJ2-3 and V is TRBV5-1, with a tentative D call TRBD1 (6 bases). Trimming cost V 0 bases and J 3 bases, with 17 bases left between them. The germline CDR1 and CDR2 sequences are SGHRS and YFSETQ. The CDR3 covers 17 residues. The CDR3 sequence is CASSLEQGFQGTDTQYF. The DNA of the CDR3 is TGCGCCAGCAGCTTGGAGCAGGGGTTCCAGGGAACAGATACGCAGTATTTT. The whole variable domain, remainder taken from reference TRBV5-1 and TRBJ2-3, is KAGVTQTPRYLIKTRGQQVTLSCSPISGHRSVSWYQQTPGQGLQFLFEYFSETQRNKGNFPGRFSGRQFSNSRSEMNVSTLELGDSALYLCASSLEQGFQGTDTQYFGPGTRLTVL.

This sequence joins TRBV6-5 and TRBJ2-7; TRBD2 agrees at 12 bases. The CDR3 is made up of 16 amino acids. The V segment lost 5 bases and the J segment 5 bases; nucleotides outside the gene matches: 10. Germline assignment: CDR1 MNHEY and CDR2 SVGAGI. CDR3 sequence (DNA): TGTGCCAGCAGTCGATCGGGGACTAGCGGGTGGGACGAGCAGTACTTC. This translates into CASSRSGTSGWDEQYF.

On this clonotype itself: One base away lies a much larger clone, so this may be a sequencing read error. This chain uses TRBV7-8 with TRBJ2-6; D ambiguous. The CDR3 is made up of 15 amino acids. The germline gives CDR1 SGHVS, CDR2 FQNEAQ. CDR3 in DNA: TGTGCCAGCAGCTTAGACACCTCTAGGGCCAACGTCCTGACTTTC. It yields the protein CASSLDTSRANVLTF.

This clonotype was observed a few times. This chain uses TRBV20-1 with TRBJ2-3; TRBD2 aligns across 7 bases. V lost 4 bases, J lost 0 bases, and 1 base stayed unmatched. The length of the CDR3 is 13 residues. Germline V gene sequence: CDR1 DFQATT, CDR2 SNEGSKA (reference sequence). Here the CDR3 DNA reads TGCAGTGCTACGCGGGGGAGCACAGATACGCAGTATTTT. The encoded protein is CSATRGSTDTQYF.

The V and J genes are TRBV25-1 and TRBJ1-4, with 7 bases aligning to TRBD1. CDR1 MGHDK and CDR2 SYGVNS come from the germline V gene. This CDR3 spans 13 amino acids. The ends lost 5 bases at V and 7 bases at J; junction bases unmatched: 4. CDR3 sequence reads: CASSSGQSEKLFF. The CDR3 coding sequence is TGTGCCAGCAGTTCGGGACAGAGTGAAAAACTGTTTTTT.